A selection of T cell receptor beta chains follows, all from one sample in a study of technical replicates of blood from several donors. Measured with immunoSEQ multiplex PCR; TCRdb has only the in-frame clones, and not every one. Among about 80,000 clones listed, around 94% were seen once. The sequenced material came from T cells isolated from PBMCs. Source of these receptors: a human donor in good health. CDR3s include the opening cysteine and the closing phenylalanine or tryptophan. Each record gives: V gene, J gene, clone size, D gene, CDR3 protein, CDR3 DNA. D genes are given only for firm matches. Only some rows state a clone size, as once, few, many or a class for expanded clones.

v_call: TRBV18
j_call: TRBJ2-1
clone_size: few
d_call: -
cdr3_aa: CASSPGWFRGNEQFF
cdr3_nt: TGTGCCAGCTCACCAGGGTGGTTCCGGGGCAATGAGCAGTTCTTC

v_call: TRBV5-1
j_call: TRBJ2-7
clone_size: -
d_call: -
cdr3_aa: CASSLVGVYEQYF
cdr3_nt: TGCGCCAGCAGCTTGGTAGGGGTCTACGAGCAGTACTTC

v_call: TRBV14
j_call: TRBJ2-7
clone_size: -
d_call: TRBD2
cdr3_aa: CASSQAGGSPLYEQYF
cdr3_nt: TGTGCCAGCAGCCAAGCAGGCGGGAGCCCACTCTACGAGCAGTACTTC

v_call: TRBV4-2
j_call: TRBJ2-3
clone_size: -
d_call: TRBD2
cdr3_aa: CASSQVAGTSFYTDTQYF
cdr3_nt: TGTGCCAGCAGCCAAGTCGCAGGGACTAGCTTCTACACAGATACGCAGTATTTT

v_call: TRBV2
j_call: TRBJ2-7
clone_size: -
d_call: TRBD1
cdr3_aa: CASSEVVGQGLLFSYEQYF
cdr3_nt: TGTGCCAGCAGTGAAGTAGTGGGACAGGGTCTTCTCTTTTCCTACGAGCAGTACTTC

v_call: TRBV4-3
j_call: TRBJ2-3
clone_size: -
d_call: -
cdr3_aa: CASSQERDRTYTQYF
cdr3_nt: TGCGCCAGCAGCCAAGAAAGAGACAGGACCTATACGCAGTATTTT

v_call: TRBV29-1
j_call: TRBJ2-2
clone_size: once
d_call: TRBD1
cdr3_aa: CSVGSGTADTGELFF
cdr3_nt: TGCAGCGTTGGGTCCGGGACAGCTGACACCGGGGAGCTGTTTTTT

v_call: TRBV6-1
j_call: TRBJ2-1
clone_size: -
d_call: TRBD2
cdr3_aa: CASSLAALSDGEQFF
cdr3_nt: TGTGCCAGCTCACTAGCGGCCCTTAGTGATGGTGAGCAGTTCTTC

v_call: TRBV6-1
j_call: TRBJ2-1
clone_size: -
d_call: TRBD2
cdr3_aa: CASREGTSGSWYNEQFF
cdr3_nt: TGTGCCAGCAGAGAAGGGACTAGCGGGAGTTGGTACAATGAGCAGTTCTTC

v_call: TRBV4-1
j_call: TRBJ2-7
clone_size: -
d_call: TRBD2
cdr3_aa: CASSRLAGTYEQYF
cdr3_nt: TGCGCCAGCAGCAGACTAGCGGGTACCTACGAGCAGTACTTC

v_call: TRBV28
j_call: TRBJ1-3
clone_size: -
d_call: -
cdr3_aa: CASHKGRTSGNTIYF
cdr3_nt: TGTGCCAGCCATAAAGGTCGGACTTCTGGAAACACCATATATTTT

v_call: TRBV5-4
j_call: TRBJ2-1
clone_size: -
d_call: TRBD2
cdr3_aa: CASSRTSGSYNEQFF
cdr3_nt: TGTGCCAGCAGCCGAACTAGCGGGAGCTACAATGAGCAGTTCTTC

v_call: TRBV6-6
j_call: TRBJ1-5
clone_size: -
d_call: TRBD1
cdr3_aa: CASSEDRGKKPQHF
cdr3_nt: TGTGCCAGCAGTGAGGACAGGGGAAAGAAGCCCCAGCATTTT

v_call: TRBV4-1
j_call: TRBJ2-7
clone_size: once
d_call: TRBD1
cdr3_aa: CASSQEDRGSNEQYF
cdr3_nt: TGCGCCAGCAGCCAAGAAGACAGGGGAAGCAACGAGCAGTACTTC

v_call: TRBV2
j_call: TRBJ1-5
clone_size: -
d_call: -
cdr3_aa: CASSEAGGLSNQPQHF
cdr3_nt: TGTGCCAGCAGTGAAGCCGGGGGGCTAAGCAATCAGCCCCAGCATTTT

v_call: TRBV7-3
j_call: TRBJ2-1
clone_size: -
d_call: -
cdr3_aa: CASSTSGDRDNEQFF
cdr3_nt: TGTGCCAGCAGTACATCGGGGGACAGAGACAATGAGCAGTTCTTC

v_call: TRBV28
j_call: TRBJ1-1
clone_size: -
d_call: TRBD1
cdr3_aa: CATGGGTEAFF
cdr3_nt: TGTGCGACAGGGGGAGGCACTGAAGCTTTCTTT

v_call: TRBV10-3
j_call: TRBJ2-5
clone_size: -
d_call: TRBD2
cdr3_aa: CAISESGGRKTQYF
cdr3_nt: TGTGCCATCAGTGAGTCAGGCGGGAGGAAGACCCAGTACTTC

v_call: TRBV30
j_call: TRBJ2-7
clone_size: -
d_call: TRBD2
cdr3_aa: CAWSGTSGSSYEQYF
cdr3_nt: TGTGCCTGGAGTGGGACTAGCGGGAGCTCCTACGAGCAGTACTTC

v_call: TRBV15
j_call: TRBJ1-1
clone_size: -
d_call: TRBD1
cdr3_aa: CATSGAGQGWAFF
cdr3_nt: TGTGCCACCAGCGGAGCAGGACAGGGTTGGGCTTTCTTT

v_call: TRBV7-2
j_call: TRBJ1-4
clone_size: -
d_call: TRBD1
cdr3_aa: CASSGGAGVGEKLFF
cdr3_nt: TGTGCCAGCTCAGGGGGCGCAGGAGTGGGTGAAAAACTGTTTTTT

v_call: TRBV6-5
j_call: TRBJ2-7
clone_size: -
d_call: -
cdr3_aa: CASSYGRGFYEQYF
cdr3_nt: TGTGCCAGCAGTTACGGTCGGGGTTTCTACGAGCAGTACTTC

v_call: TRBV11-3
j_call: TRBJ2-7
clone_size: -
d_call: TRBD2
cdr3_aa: CASSSLAGGYNEQYF
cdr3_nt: TGTGCCAGCAGCTCCCTAGCGGGAGGGTACAACGAGCAGTACTTC

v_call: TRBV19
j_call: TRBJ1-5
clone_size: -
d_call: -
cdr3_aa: CASSIRDSNQPQHF
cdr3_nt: TGTGCCAGTAGTATCCGAGATAGCAATCAGCCCCAGCATTTT

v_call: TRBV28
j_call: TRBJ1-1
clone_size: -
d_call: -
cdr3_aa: CASSLIGPTTSEAFF
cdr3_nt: TGTGCCAGCAGTTTGATAGGACCGACTACCAGTGAAGCTTTCTTT

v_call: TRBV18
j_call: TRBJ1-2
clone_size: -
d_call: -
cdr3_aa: CASSPPTGNYGYTF
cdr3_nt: TGTGCCAGCTCACCACCTACAGGGAACTATGGCTACACCTTC

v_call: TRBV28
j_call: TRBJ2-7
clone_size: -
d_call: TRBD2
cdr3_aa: CASSSFSAGAGYEQYF
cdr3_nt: TGTGCCAGCAGTTCATTTTCAGCGGGAGCTGGCTACGAGCAGTACTTC

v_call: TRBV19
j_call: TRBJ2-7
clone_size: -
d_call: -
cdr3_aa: CASSIQGSYEQYF
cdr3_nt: TGTGCCAGTAGTATACAGGGCTCCTACGAGCAGTACTTC

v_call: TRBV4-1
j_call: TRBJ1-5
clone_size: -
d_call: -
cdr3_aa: CASTGERGINQPQHF
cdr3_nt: TGCGCCAGCACGGGGGAAAGGGGAATTAATCAGCCCCAGCATTTT

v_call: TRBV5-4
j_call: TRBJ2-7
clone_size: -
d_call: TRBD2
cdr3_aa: CASSLDAGGSLLSYEQYF
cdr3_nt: TGTGCCAGCAGCTTGGATGCAGGCGGGAGCCTCCTCTCCTACGAGCAGTACTTC

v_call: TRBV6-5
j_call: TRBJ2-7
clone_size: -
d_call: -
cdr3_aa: CASRDSGQGLYEQYF
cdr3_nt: TGTGCCAGCAGGGACTCCGGGCAGGGACTCTACGAGCAGTACTTC

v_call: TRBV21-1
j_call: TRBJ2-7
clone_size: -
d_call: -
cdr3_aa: CASSKLGLALHSYEQYF
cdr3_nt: TGTGCCAGCAGCAAATTGGGGCTAGCGCTACACTCCTACGAGCAGTACTTC

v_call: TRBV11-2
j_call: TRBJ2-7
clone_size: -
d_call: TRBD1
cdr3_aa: CASSFGQAYEQYF
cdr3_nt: TGTGCCAGCAGCTTTGGACAGGCCTACGAGCAGTACTTC

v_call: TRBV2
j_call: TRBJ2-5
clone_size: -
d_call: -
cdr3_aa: CASSVLALATQETQYF
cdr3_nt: TGTGCCAGCAGTGTTCTTGCTCTAGCGACCCAAGAGACCCAGTACTTC

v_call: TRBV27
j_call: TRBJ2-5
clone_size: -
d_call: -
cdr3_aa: CASSFGAVGETQYF
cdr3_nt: TGTGCCAGCAGTTTTGGGGCGGTGGGGGAGACCCAGTACTTC

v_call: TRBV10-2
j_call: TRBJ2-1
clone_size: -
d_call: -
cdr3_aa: CASSYYSGNEQFF
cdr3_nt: TGCGCCAGCAGTTACTATAGCGGCAATGAGCAGTTCTTC

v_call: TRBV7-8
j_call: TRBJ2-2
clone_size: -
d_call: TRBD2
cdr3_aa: CASSPRGGALPGELFF
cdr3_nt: TGTGCCAGCAGCCCCCGGGGGGGGGCGCTTCCCGGGGAGCTGTTTTTT

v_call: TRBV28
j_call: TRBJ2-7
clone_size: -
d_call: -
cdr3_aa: CASQTPGGRDYEQYF
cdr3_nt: TGTGCCAGCCAAACGCCGGGGGGCAGGGACTACGAGCAGTACTTC

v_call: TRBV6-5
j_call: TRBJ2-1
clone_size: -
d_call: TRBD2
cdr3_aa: CASSWGSGPREQFF
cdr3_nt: TGTGCCAGCAGTTGGGGTAGCGGGCCGCGTGAGCAGTTCTTC

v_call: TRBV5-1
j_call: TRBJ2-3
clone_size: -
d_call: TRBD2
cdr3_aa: CASRMEREMDTQYF
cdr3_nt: TGCGCCAGCAGGATGGAGCGGGAGATGGATACGCAGTATTTT